This T cell receptor beta chain derives from a study of T cell responses to AZD1222 COVID-19 vaccine. This CDR3 is built from 15 residues. Germline CDR1 and CDR2: SGHAT and FQNNGV. The junction had 7 bases not matched to a gene; V was cut back by 3 bases and J by 3 bases. This clone was picked up one time. No antigen is known for it. The protocol was immunoSEQ multiplex PCR, while the TCRdb copy is restricted to in-frame clones and leaves out a portion. The sample contains about 150,000 clones, 88% of which appear only once. Study outcomes and limitations: Possibly, clonal diversity was underestimated; donors were largely white British and included more females.

The input for sequencing was peripheral blood, taken on day 0 of MenACWY control vaccination. This chain links TRBV11-2 with TRBJ2-7, with 8 bases aligning to TRBD2. This clonotype was sampled from an adult in good health. CDR3: CASSFSGTTYYEQYF. The CDR3 coding sequence is TGTGCCAGCAGCTTTAGCGGGACAACCTACTACGAGCAGTACTTC.